Following are 12 T cell receptor beta chains from one sample sequenced in a study of glioma-infiltrating T cells. TCR alpha and beta CDR3 regions were amplified from RNA using iRepertoire nested multiplex PCR. TCRdb re-called the multiplex PCR reads through MiXCR, storing one row per CDR3 protein. The data contain 3,400 or so distinct CDR3 sequences, about two fifths of them singletons. Sequencing was carried out using glioma tissue, nonneoplastic brain tissue, or PBMCs (not recorded which). These receptors originate from a human donor with low-grade glioma or glioblastoma, undergoing nonglioma brain surgery, or in good health (not recorded which).

A word on this clonotype: One end of the junction fails to match germline, which may point to a read error. The V and J genes are TRBV10-2 and TRBJ2-3; D is undetermined. The CDR3 has 15 residues. In germline, CDR1 is WSHSY, CDR2 SAAADI. In DNA, the CDR3 is TGCGCCAGCAGCGAAATGGCGCTCGGCACAGATACGAAGTATTTT. Amino acid sequence: CASSEMALGTDTKYF.

As regards this clonotype: Compared with germline, one end of the junction differs, possibly owing to a read error. The chain links TRBV7-2 to TRBJ1-5; no clear D. Germline loops: CDR1 SGHTA, CDR2 FQGNSA. The length of the CDR3 is 14 residues. The CDR3 DNA follows: TGTGCCAGCAGCTTAGCGAGTTTAAATCAGACACAGCGTTTT. Its protein product is CASSLASLNQTQRF.

The V and J genes are TRBV6-1 and TRBJ2-1, with TRBD2 matching 8 bases. J lost 10 bases, V lost 6 bases, and 20 bases had no gene match. CDR3 length equals 17 residues. Germline V gene sequence: CDR1 MNHNS, CDR2 SASEGT. CDR3 sequence: CASSYGTRSIPSNEQFF. As DNA, the CDR3 is TGTGCCAGCAGCTATGGGACTAGAAGCATACCATCCAACGAGCAGTTCTTC.

Sample share makes this clonotype medium-sized. The rearrangement uses TRBV6-1 and TRBJ2-7; D unresolved. The V gene's germline CDR1 is MNHNS and CDR2 SASEGT. Deletions cut 4 bases from V and 0 bases from J, with 4 bases between. The CDR3 length is 12 residues. In DNA, the CDR3 is TGTGCCAGCAGTGGGAGCTCCTACGAGCAGTACTTC. This encodes CASSGSSYEQYF.

As regards this clonotype: A read error is possible here, since a much larger clone lies one base away. The CDR3 nucleotides are TGTGCCAGCAGACCACGTCTAGGTAATGAGCAGTTCTTC. Amino acid sequence: CASRPRLGNEQFF. The chain recombines TRBV12-3 or TRBV12-4 with TRBJ2-1; the D is unclear. The CDR3 has 13 amino acids. V shed 6 bases and J shed 7 bases, with 13 bases lying between them.

This clonotype was seen ten or more times. The rearrangement joins TRBV2 to TRBJ2-3; TRBD1 matches 9 bases. This CDR3 spans 15 amino acids. Germline loops: CDR1 SNHLY, CDR2 FYNNEI. J lost 9 bases, V lost 4 bases, and 11 bases had no gene match. CDR3 sequence: CASSVQQGAQGTQYF. The CDR3 region has the DNA TGTGCCAGCAGTGTCCAACAGGGGGCGCAGGGGACGCAGTATTTT.

This clonotype came up a few times. The chain is built from TRBV6-1 and TRBJ2-7, with TRBD1 as a possible D gene (6 bases). CDR1 and CDR2 from the germline V gene are MNHNS and SASEGT. V gave up 11 bases and J gave up 6 bases, with 11 bases separating them. CDR3 size: 10 residues. The CDR3 nucleotides are TGTGCCCCTGGACAGAGCGAGCAGTACTTC. This encodes CAPGQSEQYF.

Notes on this clonotype: A much larger clone lies a single base off, so this may be a read error. This rearrangement joins TRBV3-1 to TRBJ1-2; tentative D call: TRBD1 (6 bases). This CDR3 has 16 amino acids. In germline, CDR1 is LGHDT, CDR2 YNNKEL (reference sequence). CDR3 in amino acids: CASSEDSTGQIYGYTF. The CDR3 DNA reads as TGTGCCAGCAGCGAAGATAGCACTGGACAGATCTATGGCTACACCTTC. Together with reference TRBV3-1 and TRBJ1-2, the CDR3 gives the full variable domain: DTAVSQTPKYLVTQMGNDKSIKCEQNLGHDTMYWYKQDSKKFLKIMFSYNNKELIINETVPNRFSPKSPDKAHLNLHINSLELGDSAVYFCASSEDSTGQIYGYTFGSGTRLTVV.

The sample holds many counts of this clonotype. This sequence joins TRBV7-9 and TRBJ1-2; tentatively, D is TRBD1 (5 bases). Germline CDR1 SEHNR, CDR2 FQNEAQ (reference sequence). V lost 5 bases and J 8 bases, leaving 18 bases between the germline ends. The CDR3 is 14 residues long. CDR3 bases: TGTGCCAGCAGCACCGGGGCCCCGGTGAGAGGCTACACCTTC. Translation gives CASSTGAPVRGYTF.

Note on this clonotype: Germline is not matched at one junction end, which may reflect a read error. This chain uses TRBV11-2 with TRBJ1-6, with 7 bases matching TRBD1. Looked up from germline, CDR1 is SGHAT and CDR2 is FQNNGV. The CDR3 covers 16 residues. The CDR3 nucleotides are TGTGCCAGCAGCCTACAACTCAGGGGGAACAATTCACCCCTCCGCTTT. It encodes CASSLQLRGNNSPLRF.

For this clonotype: At one boundary the junction diverges from the germline segment, which might be a read error. The rearrangement uses TRBV6-2 or TRBV6-3 and TRBJ2-7; D could derive from TRBD1 or TRBD2 (5 bases each). The germline V gene has CDR1 MNHEY and CDR2 SVGEGT. The CDR3 totals 13 residues. CDR3 residues: CASSYPRWDEHYF. In DNA, the CDR3 is TGTGCCAGCAGTTATCCCAGGTGGGACGAGCACTACTTC.

This clonotype appeared many times. The rearrangement links TRBV4-3 to TRBJ2-4; 8 bases are a match to TRBD1. Per the germline V gene, CDR1 is LGHNA and CDR2 is YSLEER. V lost 4 bases and J lost 7; bases outside the gene matches: 9. The CDR3 covers 15 residues. CDR3 nucleotide sequence: TGCGCCAGCAGCCCTTGGACAGGGACGACGAACATTCAGTACTTC. Translation gives CASSPWTGTTNIQYF.